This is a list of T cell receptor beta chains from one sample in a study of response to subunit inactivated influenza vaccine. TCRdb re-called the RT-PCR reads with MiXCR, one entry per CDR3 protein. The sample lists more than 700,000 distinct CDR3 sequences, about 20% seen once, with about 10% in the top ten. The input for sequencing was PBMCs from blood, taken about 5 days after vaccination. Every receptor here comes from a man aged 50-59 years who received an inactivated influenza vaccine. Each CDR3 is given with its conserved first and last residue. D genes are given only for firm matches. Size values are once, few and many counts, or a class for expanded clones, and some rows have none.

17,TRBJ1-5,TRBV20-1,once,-,TGCAGTGCTAGAGATCCGAGTGATCGAGGTAAGGATCAGCCCCAGCATTTT,CSARDPSDRGKDQPQHF
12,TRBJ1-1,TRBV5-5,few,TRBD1,TGTGCCAGCAGCTTGGTCAGGGGGCAGGCTTTCTTT,CASSLVRGQAFF
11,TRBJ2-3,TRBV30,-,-,TGTGCCTGGAGTATCTCCCCTACGCAGTATTTT,CAWSISPTQYF
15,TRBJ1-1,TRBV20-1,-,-,TGCAGTGCTAGAGTTCCCAACAGGCTGAACACTGAAGCTTTCTTT,CSARVPNRLNTEAFF
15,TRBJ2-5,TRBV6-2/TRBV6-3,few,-,TGTGCCAGTTACGGGACCCTTATTGAAGGAGAGACCCAGTACTTC,CASYGTLIEGETQYF
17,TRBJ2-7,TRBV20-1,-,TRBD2,TGCAGTGCTAGAGACCTCACCCGTGGGCTAGCGGGAGACGAGCAGTACTTC,CSARDLTRGLAGDEQYF
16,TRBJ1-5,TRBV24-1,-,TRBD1,TGTGCCACCAGTGATTCCGGGACAGGGGGCTTTCAGCCCCAGCATTTT,CATSDSGTGGFQPQHF
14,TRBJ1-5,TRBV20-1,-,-,TGCAGTGCTTCCAGGGGAAATAGCAATCAGCCCCAGCATTTT,CSASRGNSNQPQHF
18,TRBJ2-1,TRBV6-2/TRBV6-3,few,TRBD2,TGTGCCAGCAGTTACCCTCCGCTAGCGGGGGGGCCCTACAATGAGCAGTTCTTC,CASSYPPLAGGPYNEQFF
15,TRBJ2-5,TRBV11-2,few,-,TGTGCCAGCAGCCATCCGACGCAGGGGATGGAGACCCAGTACTTC,CASSHPTQGMETQYF
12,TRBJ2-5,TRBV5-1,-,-,TGCGCCAGCAGCTCTACCCGAGAGACCCAGTACTTC,CASSSTRETQYF
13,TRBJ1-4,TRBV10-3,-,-,TGTGCCATCAGTGAGGGGGGAGATGAAAAACTGTTTTTT,CAISEGGDEKLFF
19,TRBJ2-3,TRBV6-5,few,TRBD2,TGTGCCAGCAGTTATACCCCCGGACTAGCGGGGAGAATCACAGATACGCAGTATTTT,CASSYTPGLAGRITDTQYF
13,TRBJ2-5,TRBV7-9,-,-,TGTGCCAGCAGCTATGGAGAGGGGGAGACCCAGTACTTC,CASSYGEGETQYF
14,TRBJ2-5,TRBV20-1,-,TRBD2,TGCAGTGCCGAACTAGCGGGGTTCCAAGAGACCCAGTACTTC,CSAELAGFQETQYF
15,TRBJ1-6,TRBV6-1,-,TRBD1,TGTGCCAGCAGTGACGGACAGGGGGAGAATTCACCCCTCCACTTT,CASSDGQGENSPLHF
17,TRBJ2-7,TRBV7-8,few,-,TGTGCCAGCAGCTTAACCTCAACCGGGACGGCCCCTTACGAGCAGTACTTC,CASSLTSTGTAPYEQYF
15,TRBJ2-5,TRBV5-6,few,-,TGTGCCAGCAGCTTGGGTCAGGGCTTCCAAGAGACCCAGTACTTC,CASSLGQGFQETQYF
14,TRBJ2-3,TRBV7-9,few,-,TGTGCCAGCAGCTCCGGACAGAACACAGATACGCAGTATTTT,CASSSGQNTDTQYF
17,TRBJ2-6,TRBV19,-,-,TGTGCCAGTAGTAGTCGGGACTTATACTCTGGGGCCAACGTCCTGACTTTC,CASSSRDLYSGANVLTF
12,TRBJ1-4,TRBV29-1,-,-,TGCAGCGTTGATATTCTCGGGGAAAAACTGTTTTTT,CSVDILGEKLFF
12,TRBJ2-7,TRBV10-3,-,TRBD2,TGTGCCATCCTCGGGGAGGGCCAGGAGCAGTACTTC,CAILGEGQEQYF
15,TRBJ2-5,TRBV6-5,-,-,TGTGCCAGCAGTTACTGGACTGCATCTCAAGAGACCCAGTACTTC,CASSYWTASQETQYF
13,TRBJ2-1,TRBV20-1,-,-,TGCAGTGCTAACGGGAGCCCCTACAATGAGCAGTTCTTC,CSANGSPYNEQFF
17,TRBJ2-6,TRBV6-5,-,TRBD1,TGTGCCAGCAGTTATCCCACAGGGGTCTCTGGGGCCAACGTCCTGACTTTC,CASSYPTGVSGANVLTF
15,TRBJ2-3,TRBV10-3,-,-,TGTGCCATCAGTGTTGGACAGCCCACCCCAGATACGCAGTATTTT,CAISVGQPTPDTQYF
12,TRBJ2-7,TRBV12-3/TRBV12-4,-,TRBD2,TGTGCCAGCAGCCGACTAGCATCCGAGCAGTACTTC,CASSRLASEQYF
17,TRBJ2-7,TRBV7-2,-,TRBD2,TGTGCCAGCAGCTTCACTAGCGGGAGCGGGAGCTCCTACGAGCAGTACTTC,CASSFTSGSGSSYEQYF
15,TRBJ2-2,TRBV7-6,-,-,TGTGCCAGCAGCTTATCTGGCGGTTCGGCCGGGGAGCTGTTTTTT,CASSLSGGSAGELFF
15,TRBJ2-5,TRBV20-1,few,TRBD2,TGCAGTGCTAATGGACTAGCGGGAGTCCAAGAGACCCAGTACTTC,CSANGLAGVQETQYF
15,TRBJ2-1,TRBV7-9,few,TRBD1,TGTGCCAGCAGCTCCGGGACAGCGACCTACAATGAGCAGTTCTTC,CASSSGTATYNEQFF
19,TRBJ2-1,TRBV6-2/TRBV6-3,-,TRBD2,TGTGCCAGCAGTTACATACTAGCGGGGGGGTTGACCTCCTACAATGAGCAGTTCTTC,CASSYILAGGLTSYNEQFF
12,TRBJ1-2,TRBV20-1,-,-,TGCAGTGCTAGCCCATTACGAGGAGGCTACACCTTC,CSASPLRGGYTF
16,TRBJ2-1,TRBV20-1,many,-,TGCAGTGCTGACACCGATTTAGCGGAGTACTACAATGAGCAGTTCTTC,CSADTDLAEYYNEQFF
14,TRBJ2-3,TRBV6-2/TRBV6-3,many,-,TGTGCCAGCAGCTCTGGACAGCCCACAGATACGCAGTATTTT,CASSSGQPTDTQYF
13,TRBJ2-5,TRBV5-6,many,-,TGTGCCAGCAGCATCGGAATGGGCGAGACCCAGTACTTC,CASSIGMGETQYF
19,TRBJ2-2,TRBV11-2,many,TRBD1,TGTGCCAGCAGCTTTCTAAGGACAGGGGGCAAATCGAGGACCGGGGAGCTGTTTTTT,CASSFLRTGGKSRTGELFF
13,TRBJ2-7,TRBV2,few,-,TGTGCCAGCAGTGGACAGTTCTCCTACGAGCAGTACTTC,CASSGQFSYEQYF
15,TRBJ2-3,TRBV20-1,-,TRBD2,TGCAGTGCCCAACTTAGCGGGAGAGAGGCAGGGACGCAGTATTTT,CSAQLSGREAGTQYF
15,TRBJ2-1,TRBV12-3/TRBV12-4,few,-,TGTGCCAGCAGTCCCGGACAGCGGGTATACAATGAGCAGTTCTTC,CASSPGQRVYNEQFF